The clone carrying this T cell receptor (beta chain) occurred a few times. Looked up from germline, CDR1 is SGHRS and CDR2 is YFSETQ. This CDR3 region has 14 residues. V was clipped by 4 bases and J by 4 bases, with 14 bases between them. Produced via immunoSEQ multiplex PCR; TCRdb's table is partial and in-frame only. The sample yields some 70,000 clones, roughly 84% seen once. This sample stems from a study of Tregs in tolerant kidney transplant recipients. Unstimulated regulatory T cells (CD4+CD25+CD127-), CD4+CD25- non-regulatory cells, CD4 and CD8 cells were FACS-sorted from thawed PBMCs. The sequence was obtained from a human donor in good health. Sample: CD4+ T cells from blood. The V call is TRBV5-1, the J call TRBJ1-2; a possible D gene is TRBD1 (6 bases). In nucleotides, the CDR3 is TGCGCCAGCAGCCCCGCAGGGGCCAGCTATGGCTACACCTTC. Protein product: CASSPAGASYGYTF.